This TCR beta chain was found in a study of blood T cell repertoires in COVID-19. About the study: Specimens from acute and convalescent COVID-19 originated in the United States, Italy and Spain.

Assay: immunoSEQ multiplex PCR; the TCRdb copy retains only in-frame clones and omits some. The table has tens of thousands of clones, 85% seen once. The CDR3 is 15 amino acids. V was cut by 2 bases and J by 8 bases, with 15 bases left in between. Germline CDR1 LNHDA, CDR2 SQIVND (reference sequence). This clonotype was sampled from a man aged 80 or over with acute or convalescent COVID-19. V is TRBV19 and J is TRBJ1-4; D is possibly TRBD1 (5 bases). The sequenced sample consisted of peripheral blood. CDR3 protein: CASSIQGSAWEKLFF. CDR3 in DNA: TGTGCCAGTAGTATACAGGGTTCGGCTTGGGAAAAACTGTTTTTT. Full variable domain (remainder filled in from reference TRBV19 and TRBJ1-4): DGGITQSPKYLFRKEGQNVTLSCEQNLNHDAMYWYRQDPGQGLRLIYYSQIVNDFQKGDIAEGYSVSREKKESFPLTVTSAQKNPTAFYLCASSIQGSAWEKLFFGSGTQLSVL.